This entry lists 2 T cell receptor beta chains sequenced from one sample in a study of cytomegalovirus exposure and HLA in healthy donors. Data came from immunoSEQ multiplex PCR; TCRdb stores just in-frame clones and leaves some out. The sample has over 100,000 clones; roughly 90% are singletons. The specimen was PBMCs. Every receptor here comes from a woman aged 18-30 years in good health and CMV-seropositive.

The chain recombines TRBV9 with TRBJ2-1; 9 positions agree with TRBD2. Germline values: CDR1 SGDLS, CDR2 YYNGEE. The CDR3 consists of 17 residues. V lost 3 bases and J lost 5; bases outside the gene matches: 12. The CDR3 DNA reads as TGTGCCAGCAGCGACGCGGAAGCGGGAGGCAAGAACAATGAGCAGTTCTTC. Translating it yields CASSDAEAGGKNNEQFF.

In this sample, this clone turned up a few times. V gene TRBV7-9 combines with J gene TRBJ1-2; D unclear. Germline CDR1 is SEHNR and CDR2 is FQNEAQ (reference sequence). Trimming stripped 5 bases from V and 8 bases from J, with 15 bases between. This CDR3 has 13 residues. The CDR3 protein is CASSPNKGGGYTF. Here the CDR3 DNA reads TGTGCCAGCAGCCCTAATAAGGGAGGAGGCTACACCTTC.